The entry that follows covers one TCR beta chain sequence. These data come from a study of blood T cell repertoires in COVID-19. Study-level information: The samples span acute and convalescent COVID-19 from the United States, Italy and Spain. T cells, B-cell-depleted T cells, or PBMCs provided the cDNA or gDNA that served as material.

Seattle researchers signed up patients amid active infection and tracked them longitudinally. Per the original data handling: Reference gene primer amplification yielded estimated nucleated cell counts. The assay was immunoSEQ multiplex PCR, and TCRdb's table has in-frame clones only and misses some. The V and J calls and clone size are taken from that table; D and trimming were inferred from the DNA. Here the sample spans roughly 100,000 clones, roughly 92% being singletons. The V gene lost 0 bases and the J gene lost 3 bases, with 10 bases spanning the gap. Per the germline V gene, CDR1 is SGHRS and CDR2 is YFSETQ. This CDR3 spans 15 amino acids.

The chain employs TRBV5-1 and TRBJ1-5; D perhaps matches TRBD1 (6 bases). The sequence derives from a woman between 45 and 65 years old with COVID-19, enrolled during active disease. Sequencing used peripheral blood. CDR3 coding DNA: TGCGCCAGCAGCTTGGGGACAGAGTCCAATCAGCCCCAGCATTTT. The encoded protein is CASSLGTESNQPQHF.